The TCR beta chain described here comes from a study of blood T cell repertoires in COVID-19. Enrollees, about 18 to 95 years old, lived in 20 to 25 US areas. Clinical history as reported by participants underpinned cohort assignment. In Cohort 3, a recovered donor had either two negative PCRs, clearance, or symptom resolution. This clone has a handful of counts. In the original analysis: Scientists estimated how many nucleated cells there were by amplifying reference gene primers. Only in-frame clones appear in the TCRdb table, and some are missing; sequencing was by immunoSEQ multiplex PCR. The DNA was the basis for D and trimming; V, J and clone size are from that table. Among 310,000 or so clones listed, approximately 86% were seen once. There are 13 residues in the CDR3. J was trimmed by 5 bases and V by 7 bases; bases with no gene match: 5.

The chain couples TRBV12-3 or TRBV12-4 to TRBJ1-5, with 7 positions matching TRBD1. The TCR originated in a woman aged 18-29 years who had recovered from COVID-19. Material for sequencing was PBMCs or T cells enriched from blood (not recorded which). CDR3 sequence (DNA): TGTGCCAGCATGACAGGGCGAGATCAGCCCCAGCATTTT. This codes for CASMTGRDQPQHF.